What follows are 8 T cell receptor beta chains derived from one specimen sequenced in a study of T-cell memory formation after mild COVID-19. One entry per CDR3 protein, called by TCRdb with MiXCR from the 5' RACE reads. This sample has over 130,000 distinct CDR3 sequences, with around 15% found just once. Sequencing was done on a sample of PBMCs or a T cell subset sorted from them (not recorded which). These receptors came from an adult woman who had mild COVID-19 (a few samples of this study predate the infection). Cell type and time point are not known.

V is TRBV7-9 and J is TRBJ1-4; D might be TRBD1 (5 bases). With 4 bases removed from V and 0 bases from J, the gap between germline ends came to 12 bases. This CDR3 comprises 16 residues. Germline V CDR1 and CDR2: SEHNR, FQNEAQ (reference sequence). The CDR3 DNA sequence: TGTGCCAGCAGCTCTTTTACAGGAGCAACTAATGAAAAACTGTTTTTT. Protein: CASSSFTGATNEKLFF. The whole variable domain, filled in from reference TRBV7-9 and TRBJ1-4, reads DTGVSQNPRHKITKRGQNVTFRCDPISEHNRLYWYRQTLGQGPEFLTYFQNEAQLEKSRLLSDRFSAERPKGSFSTLEIQRTEQGDSAMYLCASSSFTGATNEKLFFGSGTQLSVL.

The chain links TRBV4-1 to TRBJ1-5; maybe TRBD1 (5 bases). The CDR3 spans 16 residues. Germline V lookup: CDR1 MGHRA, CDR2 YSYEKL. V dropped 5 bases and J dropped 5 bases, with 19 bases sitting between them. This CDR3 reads CASSELLGDSDQPQHF. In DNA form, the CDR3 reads TGCGCCAGCAGCGAATTGCTCGGGGACTCAGATCAGCCCCAGCATTTT.

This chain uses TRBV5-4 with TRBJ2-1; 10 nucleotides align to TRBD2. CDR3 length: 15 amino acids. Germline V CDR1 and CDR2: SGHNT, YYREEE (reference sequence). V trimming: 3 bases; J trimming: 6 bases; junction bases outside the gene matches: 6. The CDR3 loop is CASSSLAGIPNEQFF. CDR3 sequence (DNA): TGTGCCAGCAGCTCACTAGCGGGGATCCCCAATGAGCAGTTCTTC. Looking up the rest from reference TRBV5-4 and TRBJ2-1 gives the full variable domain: ETGVTQSPTHLIKTRGQQVTLRCSSQSGHNTVSWYQQALGQGPQFIFQYYREEENGRGNFPPRFSGLQFPNYSSELNVNALELDDSALYLCASSSLAGIPNEQFFGPGTRLTVL.

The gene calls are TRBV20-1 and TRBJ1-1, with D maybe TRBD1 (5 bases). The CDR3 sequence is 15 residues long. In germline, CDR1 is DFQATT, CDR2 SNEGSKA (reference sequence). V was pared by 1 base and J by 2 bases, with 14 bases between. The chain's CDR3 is CSARVGGWINTEAFF. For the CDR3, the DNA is TGCAGTGCTAGAGTCGGGGGTTGGATTAACACTGAAGCTTTCTTT.

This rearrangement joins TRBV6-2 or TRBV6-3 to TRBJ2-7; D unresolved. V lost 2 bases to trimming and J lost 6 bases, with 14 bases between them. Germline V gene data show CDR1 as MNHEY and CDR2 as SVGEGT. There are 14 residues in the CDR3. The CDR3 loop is CASSYSDLAGEQYF. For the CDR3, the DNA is TGTGCCAGCAGTTACAGCGATCTCGCCGGCGAGCAGTACTTC.

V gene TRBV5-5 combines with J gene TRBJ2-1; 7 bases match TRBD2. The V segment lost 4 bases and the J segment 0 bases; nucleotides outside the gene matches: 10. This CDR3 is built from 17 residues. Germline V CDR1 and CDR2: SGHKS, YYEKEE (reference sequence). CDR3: CASSPQGLAASYNEQFF. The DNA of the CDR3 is TGTGCCAGCAGCCCTCAGGGCCTAGCGGCCTCCTACAATGAGCAGTTCTTC.

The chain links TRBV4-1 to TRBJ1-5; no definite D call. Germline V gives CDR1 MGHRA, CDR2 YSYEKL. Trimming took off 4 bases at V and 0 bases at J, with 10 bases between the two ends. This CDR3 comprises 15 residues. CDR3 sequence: CASSLVGHSNQPQHF. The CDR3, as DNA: TGCGCCAGCAGCCTGGTAGGCCATAGCAATCAGCCCCAGCATTTT.

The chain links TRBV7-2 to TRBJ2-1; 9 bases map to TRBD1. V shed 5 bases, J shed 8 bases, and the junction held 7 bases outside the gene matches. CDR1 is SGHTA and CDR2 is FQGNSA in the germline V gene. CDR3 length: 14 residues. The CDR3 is CASSLGTGMDEQFF. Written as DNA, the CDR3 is TGTGCCAGCAGCCTAGGGACAGGGATGGATGAGCAGTTCTTC.